Given below is one TCR beta chain in context. Some clones are missing from TCRdb's copy, which holds only in-frame ones; the method was immunoSEQ multiplex PCR. The sample carries 40,000 to 45,000 clones, 90% to 95% recorded once. The data belong to a study of T cells in tuberculosis. The germline V gene has CDR1 GTSNPN and CDR2 SVGIG (reference sequence). Trimming stripped 5 bases from V and 1 base from J, with 15 bases between. This CDR3 comprises 15 residues. The chain is built from TRBV30 and TRBJ1-3; no clear D. The sequenced sample consisted of PBMCs. This TCR was recovered from a donor aged 10 to 29 with latent tuberculosis or without tuberculosis infection. The CDR3 sequence is CAWRPTGLSGNTIYF. CDR3 nucleotide sequence: TGTGCCTGGCGCCCTACCGGTCTATCTGGAAACACCATATATTTT.